These 3 T cell receptor beta chains came from one sample sequenced in a study of breast tumors, draining lymph nodes, adjacent tissues. TCRdb ran MiXCR on the multiplex PCR reads and lists one entry per CDR3 protein. The profile covers around 140,000 distinct CDR3 sequences, with under 25% appearing a single time and about 2.4% taken by the ten largest. Samples came from axillary lymph nodes draining the breast cancer. The sequenced sample consisted of axillary lymph node tissue. Source of these receptors: a female donor with breast cancer. Some clones in this sample may be carry-over from other donors' samples.

Concerning this clonotype: A much larger clone differs from this one at a single base, so this may be a read error. The rearrangement links TRBV15 to TRBJ2-1; D not resolved. The CDR3 has 16 residues. The germline gives CDR1 LNHNV, CDR2 YYDKDF (reference sequence). For the CDR3, the DNA is TGTGCCACCGGCAGAGAAAGGCCGAGCTCCTACAATGAGCAGTTCTTC. Amino acid sequence: CATGRERPSSYNEQFF.

As regards this clonotype: A much larger clone lies a single base off, so this may be a read error. This chain connects TRBV19 to TRBJ2-7, with 7 nucleotides matching TRBD1. J was trimmed by 3 bases and V by 2 bases; bases with no gene match: 4. Germline-derived CDR1 and CDR2 are LNHDA and SQIVND (reference sequence). This CDR3 comprises 14 residues. Here the CDR3 reads CASSISRDSYEQYF. As DNA, the CDR3 is TGTGCCAGTAGTATATCCCGGGACAGCTACGAGCAGTACTTC.

V usage is TRBV19 and J usage is TRBJ2-3; 8 positions agree with TRBD2. The CDR3 extends over 15 amino acids. V dropped 4 bases and J dropped 2; count of bases not matched to a gene: 5. From germline, CDR1 is LNHDA and CDR2 SQIVND (reference sequence). CDR3 in DNA: TGTGCCAGTAGTAGCCTAGCGGGCTACACAGATACGCAGTATTTT. Translating it yields CASSSLAGYTDTQYF.